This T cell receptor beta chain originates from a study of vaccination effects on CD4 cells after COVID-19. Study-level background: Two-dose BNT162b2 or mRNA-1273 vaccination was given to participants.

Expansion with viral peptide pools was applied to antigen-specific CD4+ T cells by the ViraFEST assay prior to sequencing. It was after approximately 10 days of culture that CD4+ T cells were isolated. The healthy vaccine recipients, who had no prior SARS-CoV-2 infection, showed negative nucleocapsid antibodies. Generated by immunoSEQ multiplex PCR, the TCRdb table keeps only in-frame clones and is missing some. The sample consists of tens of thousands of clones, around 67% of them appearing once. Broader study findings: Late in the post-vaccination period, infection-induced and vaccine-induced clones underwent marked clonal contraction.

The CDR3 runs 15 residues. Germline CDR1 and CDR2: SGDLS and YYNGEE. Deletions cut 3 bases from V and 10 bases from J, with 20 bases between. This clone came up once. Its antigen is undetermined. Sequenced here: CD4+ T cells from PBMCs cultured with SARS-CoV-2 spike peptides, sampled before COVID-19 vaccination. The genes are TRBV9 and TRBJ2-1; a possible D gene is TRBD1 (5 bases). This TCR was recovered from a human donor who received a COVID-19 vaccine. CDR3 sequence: CASSAQNHLRGEQFF. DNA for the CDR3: TGTGCCAGCAGCGCCCAAAACCACCTTAGGGGCGAGCAGTTCTTC.